A single T cell receptor beta chain is shown here with its context. Antigen: not known. Measured with immunoSEQ multiplex PCR; TCRdb has only the in-frame clones, and not every one. The table records approximately 140,000 clones, about 90% of them present only once. The data were obtained in a study of T cell responses to AZD1222 COVID-19 vaccine. General study points: Every sample of the repertoires postdated the peak T cell response. A rise in Spike-specific TCR breadth and depth followed two AZD1222 doses. The study found vaccine-associated CD4 TCRs spanning spike, dominant at 160-218 and 743-854. Clonal diversity was possibly underestimated; the donors were predominantly white British and more often female.

The CDR3 contains 14 residues. V was trimmed by 4 bases and J by 5 bases, leaving 11 bases between them. Germline values: CDR1 MNHEY, CDR2 SVGAGI. The V call is TRBV6-5, the J call TRBJ1-4, with a tentative D call TRBD1 (5 bases). Sequences were derived from peripheral blood, sampled on day 0 of AZD1222 vaccination. This receptor was obtained from an adult in good health. CDR3 nucleotide sequence: TGTGCCAGCAGTTCGACAGTTTACAATGAAAAACTGTTTTTT. Translation: CASSSTVYNEKLFF.